The clone carrying this T cell receptor beta chain occurred a few times. The data were obtained in a study of blood T cell repertoires in COVID-19. The protocol was immunoSEQ multiplex PCR, while the TCRdb copy is restricted to in-frame clones and leaves out a portion. The top ten clones hold roughly 4.3% of a sample with approximately 250,000 clones, about 90% of them seen once. The receptor was isolated from a woman aged 25 to 39 with acute COVID-19. Source material: PBMCs or T cells enriched from blood (not recorded which).

CDR3 nucleotide sequence: TGTGCCAGCAGTCCCACGTCTAGCGGGGGATACAATGAGCAGTTCTTC. Translated, it gives CASSPTSSGGYNEQFF. The V and J genes are TRBV28 and TRBJ2-1; 10 positions match TRBD2. CDR3 size: 16 residues. CDR1 and CDR2 (germline): MDHEN, SYDVKM. V trimming: 5 bases; J trimming: 4 bases; junction bases outside the gene matches: 8.